A selection of T cell receptor beta chains follows, all from one sample in a study of CD8+CD57+ T cells in acquired aplastic anemia. TCRdb independently ran MiXCR on the reads; one entry per CDR3 protein. The repertoire consists of about 160,000 distinct CDR3 sequences, with over 40% occurring once and the leading ten covering roughly 3.5%. Sequenced material: sorted CD4+, CD8+, or CD8+CD57+ T cells (not recorded which) from PBMCs. The receptor source for this set is a human donor with aplastic anemia. Each CDR3 is given with its conserved first and last residue. The D gene is left open where the match is weak. Size tells how often a clone was seen (once, few, many) or the class of an expanded clone, and some rows leave it out.

v_call: TRBV5-6
clone_size: many
d_call: -
j_call: TRBJ1-3
cdr3_length: 15
cdr3_aa: CASSFSQGRGNTIYF
cdr3_nt: TGTGCCAGCAGCTTCTCCCAGGGGCGGGGAAACACCATATATTTT

v_call: TRBV11-3
clone_size: -
d_call: -
j_call: TRBJ2-5
cdr3_length: 16
cdr3_aa: CASSPRGSGLQETQYF
cdr3_nt: TGTGCCAGCAGCCCCCGTGGGTCAGGCCTCCAAGAGACCCAGTACTTC

v_call: TRBV6-5
clone_size: many
d_call: TRBD2
j_call: TRBJ2-3
cdr3_length: 16
cdr3_aa: CASSYFAGGSTDTQYF
cdr3_nt: TGTGCCAGCAGTTACTTCGCGGGAGGGAGCACAGATACGCAGTATTTT

v_call: TRBV2
clone_size: -
d_call: TRBD1
j_call: TRBJ2-7
cdr3_length: 15
cdr3_aa: CASSDRTGYRYEQYF
cdr3_nt: TGTGCCAGCAGTGACAGGACAGGGTACCGCTACGAGCAGTACTTC

v_call: TRBV9
clone_size: few
d_call: -
j_call: TRBJ1-6
cdr3_length: 12
cdr3_aa: CASSVDNSPLHF
cdr3_nt: TGTGCCAGCAGCGTGGATAATTCACCCCTCCACTTT

v_call: TRBV15
clone_size: -
d_call: -
j_call: TRBJ1-5
cdr3_length: 16
cdr3_aa: CATSRGGTGSNQPQHF
cdr3_nt: TGTGCCACCAGCAGAGGGGGAACGGGGAGCAATCAGCCCCAGCATTTT

v_call: TRBV10-3
clone_size: many
d_call: -
j_call: TRBJ2-2
cdr3_length: 17
cdr3_aa: CAIGQRSLTFNTGELFF
cdr3_nt: TGTGCCATCGGACAGCGAAGTCTAACATTCAACACCGGGGAGCTGTTTTTT

v_call: TRBV25-1
clone_size: -
d_call: -
j_call: TRBJ2-2
cdr3_length: 15
cdr3_aa: CASSDSTANTGELFF
cdr3_nt: TGTGCCAGCAGTGACTCGACAGCGAACACCGGGGAGCTGTTTTTT

v_call: TRBV5-4
clone_size: many
d_call: -
j_call: TRBJ1-1
cdr3_length: 13
cdr3_aa: CASSLAGGAEAFF
cdr3_nt: TGTGCCAGCAGCTTGGCCGGGGGCGCTGAAGCTTTCTTT

v_call: TRBV2
clone_size: few
d_call: -
j_call: TRBJ2-1
cdr3_length: 14
cdr3_aa: CASRSPGGAGEQFF
cdr3_nt: TGTGCCAGCAGGTCCCCTGGGGGTGCGGGTGAGCAGTTCTTC

v_call: TRBV29-1
clone_size: -
d_call: -
j_call: TRBJ1-5
cdr3_length: 12
cdr3_aa: CSHPGQGQPQHF
cdr3_nt: TGCAGTCATCCGGGACAAGGGCAGCCCCAGCATTTT

v_call: TRBV11-2
clone_size: once
d_call: -
j_call: TRBJ1-1
cdr3_length: 18
cdr3_aa: CASSHNSGVVGKNTEAFF
cdr3_nt: TGTGCCAGCAGCCATAATTCCGGGGTCGTGGGGAAAAACACTGAAGCTTTCTTT

v_call: TRBV27
clone_size: -
d_call: -
j_call: TRBJ1-1
cdr3_length: 13
cdr3_aa: CASRGGVNTEAFF
cdr3_nt: TGTGCCAGCAGGGGGGGGGTGAACACTGAAGCTTTCTTT

v_call: TRBV12-3/TRBV12-4
clone_size: many
d_call: -
j_call: TRBJ1-1
cdr3_length: 14
cdr3_aa: CASSFTQADTEAFF
cdr3_nt: TGTGCCAGCAGTTTTACTCAGGCCGACACTGAAGCTTTCTTT

v_call: TRBV6-1
clone_size: many
d_call: -
j_call: TRBJ1-2
cdr3_length: 14
cdr3_aa: CASSGGGSNYGYTF
cdr3_nt: TGTGCCAGCAGTGGGGGGGGCAGTAACTATGGCTACACCTTC

v_call: TRBV29-1
clone_size: medium-sized
d_call: -
j_call: TRBJ1-2
cdr3_length: 10
cdr3_aa: CSVDSGGYTF
cdr3_nt: TGCAGCGTTGACTCGGGTGGCTACACCTTC

v_call: TRBV29-1
clone_size: -
d_call: TRBD2
j_call: TRBJ2-1
cdr3_length: 15
cdr3_aa: CSVEPQSGRFNEQFF
cdr3_nt: TGCAGCGTTGAACCCCAGAGCGGGAGGTTCAATGAGCAGTTCTTC

v_call: TRBV6-1
clone_size: few
d_call: -
j_call: TRBJ1-3
cdr3_length: 15
cdr3_aa: CASSGGSSPGNTMYF
cdr3_nt: TGTGCCAGCAGTGGAGGAAGTTCGCCCGGAAACACCATGTATTTT

v_call: TRBV10-3
clone_size: -
d_call: -
j_call: TRBJ2-3
cdr3_length: 10
cdr3_aa: CAISETSEYF
cdr3_nt: TGTGCCATCAGTGAAACTTCGGAGTATTTT

v_call: TRBV7-9
clone_size: once
d_call: TRBD1
j_call: TRBJ2-3
cdr3_length: 12
cdr3_aa: CASSRGGDTQYF
cdr3_nt: TGTGCCAGCAGCCGAGGGGGCGATACGCAGTATTTT

v_call: TRBV6-2/TRBV6-3
clone_size: -
d_call: -
j_call: TRBJ1-2
cdr3_length: 13
cdr3_aa: CASTVALWYGYTF
cdr3_nt: TGTGCCAGCACCGTGGCGCTTTGGTATGGCTACACCTTC

v_call: TRBV18
clone_size: -
d_call: TRBD1
j_call: TRBJ2-7
cdr3_length: 14
cdr3_aa: CASSPGTEAYEQYF
cdr3_nt: TGTGCCAGCTCACCCGGGACAGAGGCCTACGAGCAGTACTTC

v_call: TRBV19
clone_size: many
d_call: -
j_call: TRBJ1-5
cdr3_length: 15
cdr3_aa: CASSFLGGGDQPQHF
cdr3_nt: TGTGCCAGTTCCTTTTTGGGGGGGGGGGATCAGCCCCAGCATTTT

v_call: TRBV29-1
clone_size: -
d_call: TRBD1
j_call: TRBJ1-3
cdr3_length: 15
cdr3_aa: CSVVLGQGARNTIYF
cdr3_nt: TGCAGCGTTGTGTTGGGACAGGGGGCTCGAAACACCATATATTTT

v_call: TRBV29-1
clone_size: few
d_call: -
j_call: TRBJ1-1
cdr3_length: 10
cdr3_aa: CSVANTEAFF
cdr3_nt: TGCAGCGTTGCTAACACTGAAGCTTTCTTT

v_call: TRBV15
clone_size: -
d_call: TRBD2
j_call: TRBJ2-1
cdr3_length: 14
cdr3_aa: CAASGGGTDGEQFF
cdr3_nt: TGTGCCGCCAGCGGGGGGGGGACAGACGGTGAGCAGTTCTTC

v_call: TRBV10-1
clone_size: -
d_call: TRBD1
j_call: TRBJ2-7
cdr3_length: 15
cdr3_aa: CASSERTGVSYEQYF
cdr3_nt: TGCGCCAGCAGTGAGAGGACAGGGGTCTCCTACGAGCAGTACTTC

v_call: TRBV10-1
clone_size: -
d_call: TRBD1
j_call: TRBJ2-3
cdr3_length: 15
cdr3_aa: CASSEGRGPTDTQYF
cdr3_nt: TGCGCCAGCAGTGAGGGCAGGGGGCCCACAGATACGCAGTATTTT

v_call: TRBV29-1
clone_size: once
d_call: -
j_call: TRBJ2-2
cdr3_length: 14
cdr3_aa: CSVYEGPNTGELFF
cdr3_nt: TGCAGCGTGTATGAGGGACCGAACACCGGGGAGCTGTTTTTT

v_call: TRBV6-4
clone_size: many
d_call: -
j_call: TRBJ2-7
cdr3_length: 13
cdr3_aa: CASDRVTTYEQYF
cdr3_nt: TGTGCCAGCGATAGAGTGACTACCTACGAGCAGTACTTC

v_call: TRBV6-5
clone_size: many
d_call: TRBD1
j_call: TRBJ2-2
cdr3_length: 14
cdr3_aa: CASRPDRANGELFF
cdr3_nt: TGTGCCAGCAGACCGGACAGGGCGAACGGGGAGCTGTTTTTT

v_call: TRBV6-5
clone_size: many
d_call: TRBD1
j_call: TRBJ2-7
cdr3_length: 15
cdr3_aa: CASSYSGQGIYEQYF
cdr3_nt: TGTGCCAGCAGTTATTCGGGACAGGGGATCTACGAGCAGTACTTC

v_call: TRBV6-2/TRBV6-3
clone_size: many
d_call: -
j_call: TRBJ2-3
cdr3_length: 14
cdr3_aa: CASSRPYPTDTQYF
cdr3_nt: TGTGCCAGCAGTCGCCCCTATCCCACAGATACGCAGTATTTT

v_call: TRBV15
clone_size: -
d_call: -
j_call: TRBJ2-3
cdr3_length: 15
cdr3_aa: CATSNPGRDTDTQYF
cdr3_nt: TGTGCCACCAGCAACCCGGGCCGGGACACAGATACGCAGTATTTT

v_call: TRBV10-3
clone_size: -
d_call: TRBD1
j_call: TRBJ2-3
cdr3_length: 14
cdr3_aa: CAIRPGQGQGTQYF
cdr3_nt: TGTGCCATCAGGCCGGGGCAGGGACAGGGTACGCAGTATTTT

v_call: TRBV7-2
clone_size: many
d_call: -
j_call: TRBJ1-3
cdr3_length: 15
cdr3_aa: CASSLAPSEGNTIYF
cdr3_nt: TGTGCCAGCAGCTTAGCCCCGAGTGAGGGTAACACCATATATTTT

v_call: TRBV27
clone_size: many
d_call: -
j_call: TRBJ1-2
cdr3_length: 17
cdr3_aa: CASSTSITGFSGDGYTF
cdr3_nt: TGTGCCAGCAGTACCTCCATCACAGGGTTCTCCGGGGATGGCTACACCTTC

v_call: TRBV3-1
clone_size: few
d_call: -
j_call: TRBJ2-1
cdr3_length: 13
cdr3_aa: CASSQDRHNEQFF
cdr3_nt: TGTGCCAGCAGCCAAGATAGACACAATGAGCAGTTCTTC

v_call: TRBV7-2
clone_size: -
d_call: -
j_call: TRBJ2-5
cdr3_length: 11
cdr3_aa: CASSGDMTAYF
cdr3_nt: TGTGCCAGCAGTGGAGATATGACAGCGTACTTC

v_call: TRBV19
clone_size: -
d_call: -
j_call: TRBJ1-2
cdr3_length: 14
cdr3_aa: CASSQLGAYYGYTF
cdr3_nt: TGTGCCAGTAGTCAGTTGGGGGCCTACTATGGCTACACCTTC

v_call: TRBV10-1
clone_size: -
d_call: -
j_call: TRBJ1-5
cdr3_length: 13
cdr3_aa: CASTVGGDQPQHF
cdr3_nt: TGCGCCAGCACCGTAGGAGGGGATCAGCCCCAGCATTTT

v_call: TRBV27
clone_size: many
d_call: TRBD1
j_call: TRBJ1-2
cdr3_length: 14
cdr3_aa: CASSSRQGSYGYTF
cdr3_nt: TGTGCCAGCAGTTCCAGACAGGGATCCTATGGCTACACCTTC

v_call: TRBV19
clone_size: -
d_call: TRBD1
j_call: TRBJ1-6
cdr3_length: 15
cdr3_aa: CASSTPGGRSSPLYF
cdr3_nt: TGTGCCAGTAGCACTCCAGGGGGAAGGAGTTCACCCCTCTACTTT

v_call: TRBV2
clone_size: few
d_call: -
j_call: TRBJ1-2
cdr3_length: 12
cdr3_aa: CATYPGTSGYTF
cdr3_nt: TGTGCCACGTACCCCGGGACAAGCGGCTACACCTTC

v_call: TRBV4-2
clone_size: -
d_call: TRBD2
j_call: TRBJ2-7
cdr3_length: 14
cdr3_aa: CASSRRGGCYEQYF
cdr3_nt: TGTGCCAGCAGCCGCCGGGGGGGATGCTACGAGCAGTACTTC

v_call: TRBV2
clone_size: -
d_call: -
j_call: TRBJ1-6
cdr3_length: 15
cdr3_aa: CASRHPTGVLSPLHF
cdr3_nt: TGTGCCAGCAGACACCCGACAGGAGTCTTGTCACCCCTCCACTTT

v_call: TRBV2
clone_size: -
d_call: -
j_call: TRBJ1-5
cdr3_length: 14
cdr3_aa: CASKTRGSEGPQHF
cdr3_nt: TGTGCCAGCAAAACTAGAGGTTCCGAGGGGCCCCAGCATTTT

v_call: TRBV7-3
clone_size: many
d_call: -
j_call: TRBJ2-1
cdr3_length: 13
cdr3_aa: CASSRRGSNEQFF
cdr3_nt: TGTGCCAGCAGCCGTAGGGGGAGCAATGAGCAGTTCTTC

v_call: TRBV2
clone_size: few
d_call: TRBD2
j_call: TRBJ2-5
cdr3_length: 15
cdr3_aa: CASSGAGGSQETQYF
cdr3_nt: TGTGCCAGCAGTGGGGCGGGGGGGAGTCAAGAGACCCAGTACTTC

v_call: TRBV20-1
clone_size: -
d_call: TRBD1
j_call: TRBJ2-7
cdr3_length: 14
cdr3_aa: CSATSGTDLYEQYF
cdr3_nt: TGCAGTGCTACATCCGGGACAGACCTCTACGAGCAGTACTTC

v_call: TRBV20-1
clone_size: many
d_call: -
j_call: TRBJ1-1
cdr3_length: 15
cdr3_aa: CSAGAQLGLGTEAFF
cdr3_nt: TGCAGTGCGGGGGCCCAGCTGGGGTTGGGTACTGAAGCTTTCTTT

v_call: TRBV19
clone_size: -
d_call: -
j_call: TRBJ1-6
cdr3_length: 13
cdr3_aa: CASSAAGTSPLHF
cdr3_nt: TGTGCCAGTAGCGCAGCAGGGACTTCACCCCTCCACTTT

v_call: TRBV3-1
clone_size: -
d_call: -
j_call: TRBJ1-1
cdr3_length: 17
cdr3_aa: CASSPLRDASGNTEAFF
cdr3_nt: TGTGCCAGCAGCCCTTTGCGGGACGCCTCGGGGAACACTGAAGCTTTCTTT

v_call: TRBV5-1
clone_size: few
d_call: TRBD2
j_call: TRBJ2-3
cdr3_length: 14
cdr3_aa: CASSFRLAGDTQYF
cdr3_nt: TGCGCCAGCAGCTTCCGACTAGCGGGAGATACGCAGTATTTT

v_call: TRBV7-3
clone_size: many
d_call: -
j_call: TRBJ2-5
cdr3_length: 15
cdr3_aa: CASSLTRGEAETQYF
cdr3_nt: TGTGCCAGCAGCTTAACGCGGGGAGAGGCAGAGACCCAGTACTTC